This is a list of T cell receptor beta chains from one sample in a study of memory CD4+ T cells and cytomegalovirus serostatus. Assay used: immunoSEQ multiplex PCR; TCRdb lists only in-frame clones, some missing. The repertoire includes tens of thousands of clones, around four fifths of them detected once, and under 0.9% sits in the top ten. The sequenced sample was memory CD4+ T cells from blood. The receptors derive from an adult in good health and CMV-seronegative. The CDR3 runs from the conserved cysteine through the conserved F or W. Fields, in order: clone size, V gene, J gene, D gene, CDR3 protein, CDR3 DNA. A D gene is named only where the DNA matches it firmly. Some rows have no size entry. The others give once, few or many, or a class for an expanded clone.

clone size: -
V gene: TRBV18
J gene: TRBJ1-2
D gene: -
CDR3 protein: CASSPQTSGYTF
CDR3 DNA: TGTGCCAGCTCACCTCAGACATCGGGCTACACCTTC

clone size: -
V gene: TRBV2
J gene: TRBJ2-2
D gene: -
CDR3 protein: CASSEDSPNTGELFF
CDR3 DNA: TGTGCCAGCAGTGAGGACAGCCCAAACACCGGGGAGCTGTTTTTT

clone size: -
V gene: TRBV10-3
J gene: TRBJ1-1
D gene: TRBD1
CDR3 protein: CATAAETGGTEAFF
CDR3 DNA: TGTGCCACCGCCGCAGAGACAGGGGGAACTGAAGCTTTCTTT

clone size: -
V gene: TRBV1
J gene: TRBJ1-4
D gene: -
CDR3 protein: CTSSQTDRGSEKLFF
CDR3 DNA: TGCACCAGCAGCCAGACGGACAGGGGGAGTGAAAAACTGTTTTTT

clone size: -
V gene: TRBV29-1
J gene: TRBJ1-1
D gene: -
CDR3 protein: CSVERGGATAEAFF
CDR3 DNA: TGCAGCGTTGAAAGGGGGGGGGCCACGGCTGAAGCTTTCTTT

clone size: once
V gene: TRBV27
J gene: TRBJ2-3
D gene: TRBD2
CDR3 protein: CASSSSGGRGTQYF
CDR3 DNA: TGTGCCAGCAGTTCTAGCGGGGGCCGTGGTACGCAGTATTTT

clone size: -
V gene: TRBV6-5
J gene: TRBJ2-2
D gene: -
CDR3 protein: CASSYSGADGELFF
CDR3 DNA: TGTGCCAGCAGTTACTCGGGGGCGGACGGGGAGCTGTTTTTT

clone size: -
V gene: TRBV19
J gene: TRBJ2-1
D gene: TRBD1
CDR3 protein: CASSLDRSYYNEQFF
CDR3 DNA: TGTGCCAGTAGTCTGGACAGGAGCTACTACAATGAGCAGTTCTTC

clone size: -
V gene: TRBV5-4
J gene: TRBJ1-5
D gene: -
CDR3 protein: CASRGEVKNQPQHF
CDR3 DNA: TGTGCCAGCAGGGGGGAAGTCAAGAATCAGCCCCAGCATTTT

clone size: -
V gene: TRBV5-1
J gene: TRBJ2-2
D gene: -
CDR3 protein: CASSLEAGTLTGELFF
CDR3 DNA: TGCGCCAGCAGCTTGGAGGCAGGGACCCTCACCGGGGAGCTGTTTTTT

clone size: once
V gene: TRBV14
J gene: TRBJ2-3
D gene: -
CDR3 protein: CASSQGSGRPGGTQYF
CDR3 DNA: TGTGCCAGCAGCCAAGGGAGCGGACGACCGGGCGGTACGCAGTATTTT

clone size: -
V gene: TRBV5-1
J gene: TRBJ2-7
D gene: TRBD1
CDR3 protein: CASTGQGSYEQYF
CDR3 DNA: TGCGCCAGCACCGGACAGGGTTCTTACGAGCAGTACTTC

clone size: -
V gene: TRBV10-3
J gene: TRBJ2-7
D gene: TRBD2
CDR3 protein: CAIGGGGGSYEQYF
CDR3 DNA: TGTGCCATCGGCGGGGGGGGAGGGTCCTACGAGCAGTACTTC

clone size: -
V gene: TRBV7-3
J gene: TRBJ2-2
D gene: -
CDR3 protein: CASSLMITGELFF
CDR3 DNA: TGTGCCAGCAGCTTAATGATTACCGGGGAGCTGTTTTTT

clone size: -
V gene: TRBV7-2
J gene: TRBJ1-6
D gene: -
CDR3 protein: CASILGQNSPLHF
CDR3 DNA: TGTGCCAGCATCCTCGGACAGAATTCACCCCTCCACTTT

clone size: -
V gene: TRBV7-9
J gene: TRBJ2-1
D gene: -
CDR3 protein: CASSLGQGVLNEQFF
CDR3 DNA: TGTGCCAGCAGCTTAGGTCAGGGAGTATTGAATGAGCAGTTCTTC

clone size: -
V gene: TRBV19
J gene: TRBJ2-7
D gene: -
CDR3 protein: CASSSAGGGYEQYF
CDR3 DNA: TGTGCCAGTAGTAGTGCAGGGGGAGGCTACGAGCAGTACTTC

clone size: -
V gene: TRBV5-1
J gene: TRBJ2-5
D gene: -
CDR3 protein: CASSLADQETQYF
CDR3 DNA: TGCGCCAGCAGCTTAGCGGACCAAGAGACCCAGTACTTC

clone size: once
V gene: TRBV6-5
J gene: TRBJ2-7
D gene: -
CDR3 protein: CASSYKVGGAEQYF
CDR3 DNA: TGTGCCAGCAGTTATAAGGTCGGAGGGGCCGAGCAGTACTTC

clone size: -
V gene: TRBV11-2
J gene: TRBJ1-5
D gene: TRBD1
CDR3 protein: CASSYISGGEQPQHF
CDR3 DNA: TGTGCCAGCAGCTATATCTCAGGGGGCGAACAGCCCCAGCATTTT

clone size: -
V gene: TRBV4-1
J gene: TRBJ1-4
D gene: -
CDR3 protein: CASSRRREIGTNEKLFF
CDR3 DNA: TGCGCCAGCAGCCGACGTAGGGAAATCGGAACTAATGAAAAACTGTTTTTT

clone size: -
V gene: TRBV6-5
J gene: TRBJ1-2
D gene: TRBD1
CDR3 protein: CASSRDRGGYTF
CDR3 DNA: TGTGCCAGCAGTAGGGACAGGGGCGGCTACACCTTC

clone size: -
V gene: TRBV6-6
J gene: TRBJ1-1
D gene: -
CDR3 protein: CASNRQNTEAFF
CDR3 DNA: TGTGCCAGCAACAGGCAGAACACTGAAGCTTTCTTT

clone size: -
V gene: TRBV7-3
J gene: TRBJ2-1
D gene: -
CDR3 protein: CASSQGGGNEQFF
CDR3 DNA: TGTGCCAGCAGCCAAGGAGGAGGGAATGAGCAGTTCTTC

clone size: -
V gene: TRBV14
J gene: TRBJ2-5
D gene: -
CDR3 protein: CASSQDGADFWGFQETQYF
CDR3 DNA: TGTGCCAGCAGCCAAGATGGGGCAGATTTTTGGGGGTTCCAAGAGACCCAGTACTTC

clone size: once
V gene: TRBV27
J gene: TRBJ2-7
D gene: -
CDR3 protein: CASSWSRQTYEQYF
CDR3 DNA: TGTGCCAGCAGTTGGAGCAGGCAGACCTACGAGCAGTACTTC

clone size: -
V gene: TRBV6-6
J gene: TRBJ1-2
D gene: -
CDR3 protein: CASSPPTGAIGYTF
CDR3 DNA: TGTGCCAGCAGTCCTCCGACGGGGGCCATTGGCTACACCTTC

clone size: medium-sized
V gene: TRBV19
J gene: TRBJ1-1
D gene: TRBD1
CDR3 protein: CASIKTGGFAEAFF
CDR3 DNA: TGTGCCAGTATTAAGACAGGGGGCTTCGCTGAAGCTTTCTTT

clone size: -
V gene: TRBV7-2
J gene: TRBJ2-2
D gene: TRBD2
CDR3 protein: CASSLGLARTGELFF
CDR3 DNA: TGTGCCAGCAGCCTCGGACTAGCGAGGACCGGGGAGCTGTTTTTT

clone size: -
V gene: TRBV14
J gene: TRBJ1-1
D gene: -
CDR3 protein: CASSQVYLGEAFF
CDR3 DNA: TGTGCCAGCAGCCAAGTTTACCTAGGTGAAGCTTTCTTT

clone size: -
V gene: TRBV19
J gene: TRBJ2-6
D gene: -
CDR3 protein: CASSGYSGANVLTF
CDR3 DNA: TGTGCCAGTAGCGGGTACTCTGGGGCCAACGTCCTGACTTTC

clone size: -
V gene: TRBV11-3
J gene: TRBJ1-2
D gene: -
CDR3 protein: CASSLDVADGYTF
CDR3 DNA: TGTGCCAGCAGCTTAGATGTGGCAGATGGCTACACCTTC

clone size: -
V gene: TRBV28
J gene: TRBJ1-2
D gene: -
CDR3 protein: CASRGNRDQKGYTF
CDR3 DNA: TGTGCCAGCAGGGGCAACCGGGACCAAAAGGGCTACACCTTC

clone size: many
V gene: TRBV11-2
J gene: TRBJ2-7
D gene: TRBD1
CDR3 protein: CASSSLRTGENEQYF
CDR3 DNA: TGTGCCAGCAGCTCGCTAAGGACAGGGGAAAACGAGCAGTACTTC

clone size: -
V gene: TRBV19
J gene: TRBJ2-1
D gene: TRBD1
CDR3 protein: CASIQGLEQFF
CDR3 DNA: TGTGCCAGTATACAGGGGCTCGAGCAGTTCTTC

clone size: -
V gene: TRBV6-6
J gene: TRBJ2-7
D gene: -
CDR3 protein: CASSATRLVHEQYF
CDR3 DNA: TGTGCCAGCAGTGCAACCCGACTAGTCCACGAGCAGTACTTC

clone size: -
V gene: TRBV6-1
J gene: TRBJ1-2
D gene: TRBD1
CDR3 protein: CASSDRPGGRGRNYGYTF
CDR3 DNA: TGTGCCAGCAGTGACCGACCAGGGGGACGGGGCCGGAACTATGGCTACACCTTC

clone size: -
V gene: TRBV6-1
J gene: TRBJ1-1
D gene: -
CDR3 protein: CASSDRQGKWGTEAFF
CDR3 DNA: TGTGCCAGCAGTGACCGGCAGGGGAAGTGGGGCACTGAAGCTTTCTTT

clone size: few
V gene: TRBV5-6
J gene: TRBJ1-3
D gene: -
CDR3 protein: CASSLRAAATRNTIYF
CDR3 DNA: TGTGCCAGCAGCTTGAGAGCGGCAGCGACGCGAAACACCATATATTTT